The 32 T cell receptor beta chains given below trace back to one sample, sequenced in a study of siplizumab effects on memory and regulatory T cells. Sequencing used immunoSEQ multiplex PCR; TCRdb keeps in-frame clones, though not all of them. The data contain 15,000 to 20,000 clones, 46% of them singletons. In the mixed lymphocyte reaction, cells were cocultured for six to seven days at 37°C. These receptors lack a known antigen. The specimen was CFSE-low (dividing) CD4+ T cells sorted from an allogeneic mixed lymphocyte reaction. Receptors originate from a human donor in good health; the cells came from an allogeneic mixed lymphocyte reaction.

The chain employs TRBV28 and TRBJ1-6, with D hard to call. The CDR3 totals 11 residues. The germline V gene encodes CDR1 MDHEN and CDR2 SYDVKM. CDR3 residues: CGSAYNSPLHF. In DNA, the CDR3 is TGTGGTTCGGCTTATAATTCACCCCTCCACTTT.

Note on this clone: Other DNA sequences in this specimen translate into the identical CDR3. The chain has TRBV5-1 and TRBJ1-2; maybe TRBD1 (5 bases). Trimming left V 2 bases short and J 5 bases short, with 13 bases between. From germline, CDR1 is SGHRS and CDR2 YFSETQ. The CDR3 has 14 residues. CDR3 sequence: CASSFEGRGYGYTF. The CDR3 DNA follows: TGCGCCAGCAGCTTCGAAGGGAGGGGATATGGCTACACCTTC.

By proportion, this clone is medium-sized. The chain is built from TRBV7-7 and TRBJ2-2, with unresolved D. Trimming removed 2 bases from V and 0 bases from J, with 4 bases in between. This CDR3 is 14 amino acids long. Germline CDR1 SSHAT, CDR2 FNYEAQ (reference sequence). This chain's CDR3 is CASSLISNTGELFF. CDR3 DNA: TGTGCCAGCAGCTTAATTTCGAACACCGGGGAGCTGTTTTTT.

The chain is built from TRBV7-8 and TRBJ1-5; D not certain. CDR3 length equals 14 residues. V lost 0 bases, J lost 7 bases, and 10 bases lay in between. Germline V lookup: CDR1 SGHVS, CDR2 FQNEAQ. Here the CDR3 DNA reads TGTGCCAGCAGCTTAGCTTCTTCCTTACAGCCCCAGCATTTT. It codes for CASSLASSLQPQHF.

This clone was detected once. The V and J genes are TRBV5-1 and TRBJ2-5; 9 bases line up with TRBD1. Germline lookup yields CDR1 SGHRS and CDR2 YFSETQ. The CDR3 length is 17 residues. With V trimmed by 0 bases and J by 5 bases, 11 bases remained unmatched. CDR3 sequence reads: CASSLDPTGGSRETQYF. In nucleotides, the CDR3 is TGCGCCAGCAGCTTGGACCCGACAGGGGGGTCCAGGGAGACCCAGTACTTC.

CDR3 coding DNA: TGTGCCAGCAGCTTTGAAGCTTTCTTT. As protein: CASSFEAFF. The chain uses TRBV5-6 and TRBJ1-1; D gene unclear. The CDR3 is made up of 9 amino acids. V lost 2 bases and J 7 bases, leaving 0 bases between the germline ends. The germline V gene has CDR1 SGHDT and CDR2 YYEEEE.

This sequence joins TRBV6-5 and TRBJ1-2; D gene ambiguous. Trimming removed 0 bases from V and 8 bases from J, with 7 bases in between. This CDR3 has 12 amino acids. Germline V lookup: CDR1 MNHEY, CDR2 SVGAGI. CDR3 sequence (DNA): TGTGCCAGCAGTTACTCGACGGGGGGCTACACCTTC. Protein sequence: CASSYSTGGYTF.

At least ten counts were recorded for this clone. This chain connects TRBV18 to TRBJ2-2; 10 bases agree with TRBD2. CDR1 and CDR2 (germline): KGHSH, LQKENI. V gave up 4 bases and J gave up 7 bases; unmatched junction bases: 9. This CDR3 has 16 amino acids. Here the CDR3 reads CASSHTSGTTVGELFF. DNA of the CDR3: TGTGCCAGCTCACATACTAGCGGGACCACCGTCGGGGAGCTGTTTTTT.

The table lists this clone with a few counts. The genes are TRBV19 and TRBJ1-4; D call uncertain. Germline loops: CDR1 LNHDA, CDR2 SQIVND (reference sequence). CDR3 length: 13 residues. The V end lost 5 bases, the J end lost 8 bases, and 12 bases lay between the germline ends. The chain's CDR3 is CASSSNRAEKLFF. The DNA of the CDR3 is TGTGCCAGTAGTTCGAACAGAGCCGAAAAACTGTTTTTT. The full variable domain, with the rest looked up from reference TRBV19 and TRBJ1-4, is DGGITQSPKYLFRKEGQNVTLSCEQNLNHDAMYWYRQDPGQGLRLIYYSQIVNDFQKGDIAEGYSVSREKKESFPLTVTSAQKNPTAFYLCASSSNRAEKLFFGSGTQLSVL.

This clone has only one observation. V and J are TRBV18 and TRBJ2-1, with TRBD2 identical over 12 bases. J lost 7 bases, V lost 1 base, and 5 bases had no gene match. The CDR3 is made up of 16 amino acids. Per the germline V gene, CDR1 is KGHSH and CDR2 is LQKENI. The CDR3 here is CASSPLTSGGKNEQFF. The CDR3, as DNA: TGTGCCAGCTCACCACTTACTAGCGGGGGGAAGAATGAGCAGTTCTTC.

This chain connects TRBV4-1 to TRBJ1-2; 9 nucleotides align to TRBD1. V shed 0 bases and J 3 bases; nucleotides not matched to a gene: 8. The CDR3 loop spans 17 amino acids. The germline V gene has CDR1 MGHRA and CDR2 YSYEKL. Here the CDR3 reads CASSQDAGQGNYYGYTF. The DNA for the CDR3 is TGCGCCAGCAGCCAAGATGCGGGACAGGGCAATTACTATGGCTACACCTTC.

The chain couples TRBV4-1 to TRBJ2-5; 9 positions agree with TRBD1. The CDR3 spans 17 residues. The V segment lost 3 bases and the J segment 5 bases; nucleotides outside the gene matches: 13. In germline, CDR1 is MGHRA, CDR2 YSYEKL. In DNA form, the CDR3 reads TGCGCCAGCAGCCATGAACCTACAGGGGGCGTAGGGGAGACCCAGTACTTC. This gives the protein CASSHEPTGGVGETQYF.

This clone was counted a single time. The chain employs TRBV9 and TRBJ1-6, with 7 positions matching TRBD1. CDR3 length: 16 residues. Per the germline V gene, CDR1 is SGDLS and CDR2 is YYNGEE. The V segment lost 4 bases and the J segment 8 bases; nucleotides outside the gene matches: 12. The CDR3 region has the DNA TGTGCCAGCAGCCTGGAGGAGGGGGCCGAATATTCACCCCTCCACTTT. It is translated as CASSLEEGAEYSPLHF.

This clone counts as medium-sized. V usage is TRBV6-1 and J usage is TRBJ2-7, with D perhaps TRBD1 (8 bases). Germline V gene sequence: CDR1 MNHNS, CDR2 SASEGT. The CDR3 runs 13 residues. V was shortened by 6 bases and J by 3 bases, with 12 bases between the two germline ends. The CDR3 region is CASRQGGNYEQYF. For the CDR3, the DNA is TGTGCCAGCAGACAGGGGGGGAACTACGAGCAGTACTTC.

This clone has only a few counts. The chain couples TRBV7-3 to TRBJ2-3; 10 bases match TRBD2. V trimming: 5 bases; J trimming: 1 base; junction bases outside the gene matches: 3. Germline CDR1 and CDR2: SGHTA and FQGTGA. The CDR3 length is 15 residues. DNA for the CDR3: TGTGCCAGCAGCCGCGGACTAGCGGGCACAGATACGCAGTATTTT. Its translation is CASSRGLAGTDTQYF.

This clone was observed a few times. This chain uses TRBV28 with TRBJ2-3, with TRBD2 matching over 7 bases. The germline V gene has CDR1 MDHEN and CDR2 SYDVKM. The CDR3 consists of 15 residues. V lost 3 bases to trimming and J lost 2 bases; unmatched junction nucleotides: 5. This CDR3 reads CASSLAAGYTDTQYF. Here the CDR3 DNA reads TGTGCCAGCAGTTTGGCAGCGGGGTACACAGATACGCAGTATTTT.

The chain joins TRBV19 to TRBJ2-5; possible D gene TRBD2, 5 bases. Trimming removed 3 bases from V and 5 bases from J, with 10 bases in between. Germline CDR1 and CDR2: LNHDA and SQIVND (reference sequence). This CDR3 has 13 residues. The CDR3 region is CASSMGALETQYF. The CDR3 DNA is TGTGCCAGTAGTATGGGAGCCCTTGAGACCCAGTACTTC.

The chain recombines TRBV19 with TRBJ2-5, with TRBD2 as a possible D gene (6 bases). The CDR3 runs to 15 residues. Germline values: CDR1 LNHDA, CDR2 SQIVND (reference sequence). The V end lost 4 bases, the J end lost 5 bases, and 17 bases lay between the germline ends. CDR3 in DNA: TGTGCCAGTAGTACCCGACTAGGGTTTTGGGAGACCCAGTACTTC. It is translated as CASSTRLGFWETQYF.

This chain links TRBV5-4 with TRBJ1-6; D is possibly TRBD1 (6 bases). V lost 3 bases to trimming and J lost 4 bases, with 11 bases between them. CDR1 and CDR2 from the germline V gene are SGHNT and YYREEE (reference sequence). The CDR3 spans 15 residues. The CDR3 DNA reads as TGTGCCAGCAGCTACCGACAGGAATATAATTCACCCCTCCACTTT. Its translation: CASSYRQEYNSPLHF.

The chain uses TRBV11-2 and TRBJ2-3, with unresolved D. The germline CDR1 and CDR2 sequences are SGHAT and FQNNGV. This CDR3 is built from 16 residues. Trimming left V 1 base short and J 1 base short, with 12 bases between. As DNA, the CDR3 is TGTGCCAGCAGCTTAGCCGCTCCCACGGGCACAGATACGCAGTATTTT. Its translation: CASSLAAPTGTDTQYF.

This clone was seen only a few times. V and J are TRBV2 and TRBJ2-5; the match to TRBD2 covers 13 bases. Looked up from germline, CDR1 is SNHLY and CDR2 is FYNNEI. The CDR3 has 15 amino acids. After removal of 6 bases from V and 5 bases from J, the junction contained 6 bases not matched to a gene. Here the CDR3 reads CASSRLAGGPETQYF. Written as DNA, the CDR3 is TGTGCCAGCAGCCGACTAGCGGGGGGCCCCGAGACCCAGTACTTC.

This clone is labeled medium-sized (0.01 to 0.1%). CDR3 DNA: TGTGCCAGCAGCCCGACAGACTGGAACTATGGCTACACCTTC. As protein: CASSPTDWNYGYTF. This chain joins TRBV5-6 and TRBJ1-2, with D possibly being TRBD1 (5 bases). CDR3 length equals 14 residues. The ends were cut back, 4 bases at V and 2 bases at J, with 12 bases in the middle. The germline V gene has CDR1 SGHDT and CDR2 YYEEEE.

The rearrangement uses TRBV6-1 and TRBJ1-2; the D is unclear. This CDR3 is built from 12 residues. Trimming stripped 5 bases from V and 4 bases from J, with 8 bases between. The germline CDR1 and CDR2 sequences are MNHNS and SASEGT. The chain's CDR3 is CASSNLRYGYTF. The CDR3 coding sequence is TGTGCCAGCAGTAACCTACGCTATGGCTACACCTTC.

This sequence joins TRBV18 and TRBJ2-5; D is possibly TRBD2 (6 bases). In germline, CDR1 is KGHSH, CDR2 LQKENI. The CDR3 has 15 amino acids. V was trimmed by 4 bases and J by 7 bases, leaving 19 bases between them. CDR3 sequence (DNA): TGTGCCAGCTCACACGGAGGACTATCAAAGGGGACCCAGTACTTC. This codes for CASSHGGLSKGTQYF.

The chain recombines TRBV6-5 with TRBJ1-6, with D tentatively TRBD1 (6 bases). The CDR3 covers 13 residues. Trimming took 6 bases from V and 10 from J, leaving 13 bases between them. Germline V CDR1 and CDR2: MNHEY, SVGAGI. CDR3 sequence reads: CASSASGDSPLHF. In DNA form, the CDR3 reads TGTGCCAGCAGCGCATCAGGGGACTCACCCCTCCACTTT.

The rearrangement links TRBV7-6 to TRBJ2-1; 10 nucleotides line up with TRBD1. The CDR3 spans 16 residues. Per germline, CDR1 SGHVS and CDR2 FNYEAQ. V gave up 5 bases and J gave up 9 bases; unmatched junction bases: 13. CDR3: CASSPELRQGAIEQFF. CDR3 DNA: TGTGCCAGCAGCCCAGAACTTAGACAGGGGGCTATTGAGCAGTTCTTC.

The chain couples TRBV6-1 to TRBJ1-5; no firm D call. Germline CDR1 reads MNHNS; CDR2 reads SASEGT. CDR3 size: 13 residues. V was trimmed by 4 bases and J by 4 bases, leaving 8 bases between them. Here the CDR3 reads CASSVVRNQPQHF. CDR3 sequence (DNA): TGTGCCAGCAGTGTGGTCCGGAATCAGCCCCAGCATTTT.

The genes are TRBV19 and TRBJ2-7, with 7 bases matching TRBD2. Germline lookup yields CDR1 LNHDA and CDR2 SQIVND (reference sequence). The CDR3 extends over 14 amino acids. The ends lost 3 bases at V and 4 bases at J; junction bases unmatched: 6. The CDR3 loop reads CASSISSGGYEQYF. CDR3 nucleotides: TGTGCCAGTAGTATTTCCTCGGGGGGTTACGAGCAGTACTTC.

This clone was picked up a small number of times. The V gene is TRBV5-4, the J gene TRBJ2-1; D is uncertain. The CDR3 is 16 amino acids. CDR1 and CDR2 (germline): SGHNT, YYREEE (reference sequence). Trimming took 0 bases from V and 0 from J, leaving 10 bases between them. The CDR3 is CASSLAPGSSYNEQFF. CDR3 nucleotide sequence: TGTGCCAGCAGCTTGGCCCCAGGATCCTCCTACAATGAGCAGTTCTTC. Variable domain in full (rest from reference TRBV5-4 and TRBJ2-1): ETGVTQSPTHLIKTRGQQVTLRCSSQSGHNTVSWYQQALGQGPQFIFQYYREEENGRGNFPPRFSGLQFPNYSSELNVNALELDDSALYLCASSLAPGSSYNEQFFGPGTRLTVL.

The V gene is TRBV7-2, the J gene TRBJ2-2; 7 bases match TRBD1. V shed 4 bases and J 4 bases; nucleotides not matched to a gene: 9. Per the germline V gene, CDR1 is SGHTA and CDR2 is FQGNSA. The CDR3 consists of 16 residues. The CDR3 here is CASSSLGGASTGELFF. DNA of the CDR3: TGTGCCAGCAGCTCCCTAGGGGGCGCCAGCACCGGGGAGCTGTTTTTT.

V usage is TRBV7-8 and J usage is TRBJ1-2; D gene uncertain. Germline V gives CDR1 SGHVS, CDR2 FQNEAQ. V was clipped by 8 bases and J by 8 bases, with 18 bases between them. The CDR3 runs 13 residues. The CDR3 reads CASSKKVGRGYTF. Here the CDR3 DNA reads TGTGCCAGCTCAAAGAAGGTGGGGAGAGGCTACACCTTC.

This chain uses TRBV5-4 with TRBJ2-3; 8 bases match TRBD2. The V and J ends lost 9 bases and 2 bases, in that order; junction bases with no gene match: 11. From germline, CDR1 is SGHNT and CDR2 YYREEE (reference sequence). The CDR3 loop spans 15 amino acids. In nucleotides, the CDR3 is TGTGCCACGTACCGCGGGGGGACCCCCACAGATACGCAGTATTTT. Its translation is CATYRGGTPTDTQYF.